These T cell receptor beta chains were read from a single sample in a study of T-cell reconstitution after alpha-beta-depleted transplantation in children. TCRdb ran MiXCR on the PCR reads and lists one entry per CDR3 protein. The sample includes approximately 400,000 distinct CDR3 sequences, approximately 10% of them seen just once. Source: PBMCs from the stem cell graft donor, taken from the stem cell graft. The receptors shown here come from a human donor who donated a stem cell graft to a child with acute myeloid leukemia. CDR3s include the opening cysteine and the closing phenylalanine or tryptophan. A D gene is named only where the DNA matches it firmly. The size of a clone is reported for some rows only, either as once, few or many, or as a class for expanded clones.

TRBV7-6	TRBD1	TRBJ2-1	many	CASSLVSGRGYNEQFF	TGTGCCAGCAGCTTAGTATCGGGCAGGGGGTACAATGAGCAGTTCTTC
TRBV5-1	.	TRBJ2-2	.	CASSLNEAGELFF	TGCGCCAGCAGCCTGAATGAGGCCGGGGAGCTGTTTTTT
TRBV28	.	TRBJ2-7	.	CASSLVGGFDEQYF	TGTGCCAGCAGTTTGGTAGGCGGGTTTGACGAGCAGTACTTC
TRBV7-2	.	TRBJ2-4	.	CASSLGSAIQYF	TGTGCCAGCAGCTTAGGTTCAGCAATTCAGTACTTC
TRBV4-2	TRBD2	TRBJ2-7	.	CASSQVASGRAGYEQYF	TGTGCCAGCAGCCAAGTCGCTAGCGGGAGGGCCGGCTACGAGCAGTACTTC
TRBV5-8	.	TRBJ2-5	.	CASSAGRGETQETQYF	TGTGCCAGCAGCGCCGGGCGAGGGGAGACCCAAGAGACCCAGTACTTC
TRBV7-8	TRBD1	TRBJ1-5	.	CASSLDPRTGGAGSNQPQHF	TGTGCCAGCAGCCTAGACCCCCGGACAGGGGGCGCGGGGAGCAATCAGCCCCAGCATTTT
TRBV6-1	TRBD2	TRBJ2-1	few	CASSDSGTSGRHEQFF	TGTGCCAGCAGTGATTCCGGGACTAGCGGACGTCATGAGCAGTTCTTC
TRBV7-2	TRBD2	TRBJ2-3	many	CASSPRLAGATDTQYF	TGTGCCAGCAGCCCCCGCCTAGCGGGGGCCACAGATACGCAGTATTTT
TRBV10-3	.	TRBJ2-7	.	CAISEPRIGEQYF	TGTGCCATCAGTGAGCCCAGAATTGGGGAGCAGTACTTC
TRBV5-1	.	TRBJ1-2	.	CASSWGDIQANYGYTF	TGCGCCAGCAGCTGGGGGGACATTCAAGCTAACTATGGCTACACCTTC
TRBV4-2	TRBD1	TRBJ2-1	few	CASSRETGGSYNEQFF	TGTGCCAGCAGCCGAGAGACAGGGGGCTCCTACAATGAGCAGTTCTTC
TRBV20-1	.	TRBJ2-1	.	CSAWGSTASYNSYNEQFF	TGCAGTGCCTGGGGCTCTACCGCTTCCTACAATTCTTACAATGAGCAGTTCTTC
TRBV10-3	TRBD1	TRBJ2-5	many	CAISESPGGGGTQYF	TGTGCCATCAGTGAGTCGCCAGGGGGCGGAGGGACCCAGTACTTC
TRBV2	TRBD2	TRBJ2-5	.	CASRRAPPGGNHETQYF	TGTGCCAGCAGGCGGGCGCCCCCGGGGGGGAATCATGAGACCCAGTACTTC
TRBV9	.	TRBJ1-3	.	CASSVAGRAAGNTIYF	TGTGCCAGCAGCGTAGCGGGCAGGGCAGCTGGAAACACCATATATTTT
TRBV7-8	.	TRBJ1-6	.	CASSLRSQGGSPLHF	TGTGCCAGCAGCTTACGAAGTCAGGGCGGTTCACCCCTCCACTTT
TRBV12-3/TRBV12-4	TRBD1	TRBJ1-5	few	CASRDIQGGNNQPQHF	TGTGCCAGCAGGGACATACAGGGGGGCAACAATCAGCCCCAGCATTTT
TRBV20-1	TRBD2	TRBJ2-7	.	CSAPGLAGDEQYF	TGCAGTGCGCCGGGACTAGCGGGAGACGAGCAGTACTTC
TRBV29-1	TRBD1	TRBJ2-5	.	CSVLGGVQETQYF	TGCAGCGTACTAGGGGGCGTACAAGAGACCCAGTACTTC
TRBV19	.	TRBJ1-5	few	CASSIDDSRGQPQHF	TGTGCCAGTAGTATCGACGACAGCAGAGGTCAGCCCCAGCATTTT
TRBV27	.	TRBJ2-2	few	CASSPHVGGNTGELFF	TGTGCCAGCAGTCCACACGTGGGTGGGAACACCGGGGAGCTGTTTTTT
TRBV6-5	.	TRBJ2-1	many	CASGTGASYNEQFF	TGTGCCAGCGGAACGGGGGCCTCCTACAATGAGCAGTTCTTC
TRBV25-1	.	TRBJ2-5	.	CASSEFSAVQETQYF	TGTGCCAGCAGTGAATTTTCGGCTGTACAAGAGACCCAGTACTTC
TRBV7-6	.	TRBJ2-3	few	CASSLAPEPGGTDTQYF	TGTGCCAGCAGCTTAGCCCCCGAACCAGGGGGGACAGATACGCAGTATTTT
TRBV5-1	.	TRBJ2-7	.	CASSLGDSRHEQYF	TGCGCCAGCAGCTTGGGTGACAGTCGTCACGAGCAGTACTTC
TRBV7-9	.	TRBJ2-6	.	CASSPRALEFNVLTF	TGTGCCAGCAGCCCCCGGGCCCTGGAATTCAACGTCCTGACTTTC
TRBV6-5	TRBD2	TRBJ2-7	few	CASSYGLAEGPYEQYF	TGTGCCAGCAGTTACGGGCTAGCGGAAGGTCCCTACGAGCAGTACTTC
TRBV25-1	.	TRBJ2-7	many	CASSPSRDSYEQYF	TGTGCCAGCAGTCCGTCGCGAGACTCCTACGAGCAGTACTTC
TRBV6-4	TRBD2	TRBJ2-7	few	CASNRHHNPLRTSGSIFSYEQYF	TGTGCCAGCAACCGGCACCACAATCCCCTTCGGACTAGCGGGAGCATTTTCTCCTACGAGCAGTACTTC
TRBV12-3/TRBV12-4	.	TRBJ1-1	few	CASNRDGTEAFF	TGTGCCAGCAACAGGGATGGCACTGAAGCTTTCTTT
TRBV5-1	TRBD2	TRBJ2-2	.	CASSPARVAGGTNTGELFF	TGCGCCAGCAGCCCGGCCCGAGTAGCGGGAGGTACGAACACCGGGGAGCTGTTTTTT
TRBV5-1	.	TRBJ2-3	.	CASSLVAAGSTDTQYF	TGCGCCAGCAGCTTGGTAGCGGCAGGGAGCACAGATACGCAGTATTTT
TRBV7-9	.	TRBJ2-3	many	CASSSITDTQYF	TGTGCCAGCAGCTCGATTACAGATACGCAGTATTTT
TRBV18	.	TRBJ1-5	.	CASSPPPGSNQPQHF	TGTGCCAGCTCACCACCGCCGGGAAGCAATCAGCCCCAGCATTTT
TRBV30	TRBD2	TRBJ2-1	.	CAWLAGGLYNEQFF	TGTGCCTGGTTAGCGGGAGGACTCTACAATGAGCAGTTCTTC
TRBV5-1	.	TRBJ2-6	few	CASSLVQNSGANVLTF	TGCGCCAGCAGCTTGGTCCAGAACTCTGGGGCCAACGTCCTGACTTTC
TRBV29-1	.	TRBJ1-2	many	CSVETARFGYTF	TGCAGCGTTGAGACAGCCCGGTTTGGCTACACCTTC
TRBV6-5	.	TRBJ1-4	few	CASSYEGTPATNEKLFF	TGTGCCAGCAGTTACGAGGGGACACCAGCAACTAATGAAAAACTGTTTTTT
TRBV19	.	TRBJ1-1	.	CASTPGTYLNTEAFF	TGTGCCAGTACCCCGGGCACCTACTTGAACACTGAAGCTTTCTTT
TRBV19	TRBD1	TRBJ1-4	.	CASSIRTGGTTNEKLFF	TGTGCCAGTAGTATTCGGACAGGGGGAACAACTAATGAAAAACTGTTTTTT
TRBV7-2	.	TRBJ2-7	.	CASSRAGSIPYEQYF	TGTGCCAGCAGCCGCGCGGGTTCGATTCCCTACGAGCAGTACTTC
TRBV7-2	TRBD1	TRBJ1-6	few	CASSFPGQGATNSPLHF	TGTGCCAGCAGCTTTCCGGGACAGGGGGCGACTAATTCACCCCTCCACTTT
TRBV5-6	.	TRBJ1-1	.	CASSQYTENTEAFF	TGTGCCAGCAGCCAATATACAGAGAACACTGAAGCTTTCTTT
TRBV4-1	TRBD2	TRBJ2-1	few	CASGGGGLAGESYNEQFF	TGCGCCAGCGGAGGGGGGGGACTAGCGGGAGAGTCCTACAATGAGCAGTTCTTC
TRBV25-1	TRBD1	TRBJ1-4	many	CASSGQGGIGEKLFF	TGTGCCAGCAGCGGACAGGGAGGGATAGGAGAAAAACTGTTTTTT
TRBV6-1	TRBD1	TRBJ2-1	.	CASSTIRTGNEQFF	TGTGCCAGCAGCACTATCCGGACAGGGAATGAGCAGTTCTTC
TRBV12-3/TRBV12-4	.	TRBJ1-1	many	CASSLQQGMEAFF	TGTGCCAGCAGTCTACAACAGGGAATGGAAGCTTTCTTT
TRBV21-1	.	TRBJ2-5	few	CASSRTQDRGRETQYF	TGTGCCAGCAGCCGAACCCAGGACAGGGGGAGAGAGACCCAGTACTTC
TRBV28	TRBD1	TRBJ2-3	.	CASSPPGQISTDTQYF	TGTGCCAGCAGTCCCCCGGGACAGATAAGCACAGATACGCAGTATTTT
TRBV29-1	.	TRBJ1-5	many	CRSPIGGHSNQPQHF	TGCAGGTCACCAATTGGGGGGCATAGCAATCAGCCCCAGCATTTT
TRBV3-1	.	TRBJ2-5	few	CASSQASDYQETQYF	TGTGCCAGCAGCCAAGCATCCGATTATCAAGAGACCCAGTACTTC